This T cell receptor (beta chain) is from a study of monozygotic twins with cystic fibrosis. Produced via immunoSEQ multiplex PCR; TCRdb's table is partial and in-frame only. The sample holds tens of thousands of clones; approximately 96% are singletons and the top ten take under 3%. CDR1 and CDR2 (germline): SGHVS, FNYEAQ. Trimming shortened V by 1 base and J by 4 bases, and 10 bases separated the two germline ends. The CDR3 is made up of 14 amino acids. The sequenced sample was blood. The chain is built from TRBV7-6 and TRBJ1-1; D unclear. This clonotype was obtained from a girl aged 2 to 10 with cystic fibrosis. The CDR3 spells CASSLEGPSTEAFF. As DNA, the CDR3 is TGTGCCAGCAGCTTAGAGGGTCCAAGCACTGAAGCTTTCTTT.